Listed here are 30 T cell receptor beta chains from one sample, sequenced in a study of spatial heterogeneity in lung cancer (dated by TCRdb to between 2017 and 2020). Library preparation used 5' RACE. The sequencing machine was a NextSeq 500. The public reads were reprocessed in TCRdb via fastp at Q25 and MiXCR, keeping in-frame beta chains. CDR3 protein duplicates are merged, each entry listing the most common genes and DNA. A total of around 4,000 distinct CDR3 sequences appear in this sample, about a fifth of them only once. Of the sample, roughly 23% is held by the ten largest clones. What this sample's time point label stands for: sample taken at primary tumor resection. TCR sequencing used whole RNA extracted from tumor and nontumor lung tissue, or from cryopreserved PBMC samples, without cell sorting. Here the sequenced sample was normal lung tissue next to the tumor, taken at surgery. The receptors originated from a female donor with early-stage non-small cell lung cancer.

This clonotype is medium-sized (0.01 to 0.1%) within its sample. A library prepared for alpha chains yielded this beta chain as an off-target read; its size is of little meaning. The chain links TRBV6-1 to TRBJ2-1; TRBD2 aligns across 8 bases. The CDR3 is made up of 15 amino acids. Unmatched junction bases numbered 2, after V lost 0 bases and J lost 4 bases. The germline V gene encodes CDR1 MNHNS and CDR2 SASEGT. The CDR3 region is CASSEASGGYNEQFF. CDR3 nucleotides: TGTGCCAGCAGTGAAGCGAGCGGGGGTTACAATGAGCAGTTCTTC.

A few counts support this clonotype. This beta chain lies outside the target of a library built for alpha chains; its clone size means little. V is TRBV19 and J is TRBJ2-3; 7 nucleotides line up with TRBD2. J lost 2 bases, V lost 8 bases, and 4 bases had no gene match. Germline V gene data show CDR1 as LNHDA and CDR2 as SQIVND (reference sequence). The CDR3 covers 13 residues. The CDR3: CASGREPTDTQYF. In DNA, the CDR3 is TGTGCCAGTGGGCGGGAGCCCACAGATACGCAGTATTTT.

This clonotype is a singleton in its sample. A library prepared for alpha chains yielded this beta chain as an off-target read; its size is of little meaning. The gene calls are TRBV10-3 and TRBJ2-3; D might be TRBD1 (5 bases). This CDR3 has 18 residues. V lost 4 bases and J 2 bases, leaving 22 bases between the germline ends. CDR1 and CDR2 from the germline V gene are ENHRY and SYGVKD. CDR3 region: CAISGSSYRTSNTDTQYF. CDR3 bases: TGTGCCATCAGTGGCTCAAGCTACAGGACCTCAAACACAGATACGCAGTATTTT.

This clonotype was observed many times. This beta chain is off target for a library built for alpha chains, so its abundance means little. This chain joins TRBV28 and TRBJ2-3, with D hard to call. V lost 8 bases and J lost 7, with 13 bases in between. Looked up from germline, CDR1 is MDHEN and CDR2 is SYDVKM. The CDR3 consists of 12 residues. The CDR3 nucleotides read TGTGCCAGCCGGCAGATAAAAAATACGCAGTATTTT. As protein: CASRQIKNTQYF.

Sample share makes this clonotype medium-sized. Because the library targeted alpha chains, this beta chain is an off-target read whose size means little. The V and J genes are TRBV7-2 and TRBJ2-5; no definite D call. The CDR3 runs to 14 residues. Trimming shortened V by 4 bases and J by 5 bases, and 14 bases separated the two germline ends. In germline, CDR1 is SGHTA, CDR2 FQGNSA. The CDR3 DNA is TGTGCCAGCAGCTCGCGACATGCCGGGGAGACCCAGTACTTC. It codes for CASSSRHAGETQYF.

Concerning this clonotype: This beta chain is a stray read from a library made for alpha chains; its abundance is not meaningful. The V call is TRBV20-1, the J call TRBJ2-7; no clear D gene. Germline V gene lookup returns CDR1 DFQATT and CDR2 SNEGSKA (reference sequence). V lost 1 base and J 3 bases, leaving 7 bases between the germline ends. The CDR3 spans 12 residues. Here the CDR3 DNA reads TGCAGTGCTAGAGGCTGGGGCTACGAGCAGTACTTC. It encodes CSARGWGYEQYF.

A remark on this clonotype: The library was designed around alpha chains, so this beta chain is a stray read whose abundance carries little weight. The V gene is TRBV6-2 or TRBV6-3, the J gene TRBJ1-3; D unclear. This CDR3 region has 14 residues. The V end lost 5 bases, the J end lost 4 bases, and 12 bases lay between the germline ends. The germline V gene has CDR1 MNHEY and CDR2 SVGEGT. DNA of the CDR3: TGTGCCAGCAGTCTCGGCCCAAACGGAAACACCATATATTTT. Residues: CASSLGPNGNTIYF.

By its share, this clonotype is medium-sized. Since it is a stray read in a library aimed at alpha chains, this beta chain has a size that is not meaningful. The chain combines TRBV5-6 with TRBJ2-5, with 11 bases matching TRBD2. The germline gives CDR1 SGHDT, CDR2 YYEEEE. With 4 bases clipped from V and 2 bases from J, the junction kept 7 bases outside the gene matches. The CDR3 covers 16 residues. The CDR3 loop reads CASSPILAGVQETQYF. The CDR3 DNA reads TGTGCCAGCAGCCCAATACTAGCGGGGGTACAAGAGACCCAGTACTTC.

This clonotype ranks as medium-sized. This beta chain appears as a stray read in a library generated for alpha chains; its size is not informative. The chain uses TRBV5-6 and TRBJ2-5, with 8 positions matching TRBD1. The CDR3 extends over 13 amino acids. Looked up from germline, CDR1 is SGHDT and CDR2 is YYEEEE. J lost 3 bases, V lost 2 bases, and 0 bases had no gene match. The CDR3 loop reads CASSLQGEETQYF. The CDR3 DNA reads TGTGCCAGCAGCTTACAGGGGGAAGAGACCCAGTACTTC.

This clonotype is medium-sized. This beta chain appears as a stray read in a library generated for alpha chains; its size is not informative. This chain joins TRBV29-1 and TRBJ1-2; 8 bases are a match to TRBD1. V trimming: 5 bases; J trimming: 8 bases; junction bases outside the gene matches: 7. This CDR3 contains 12 residues. CDR1 and CDR2 from the germline V gene are SQVTM and ANQGSEA. As DNA, the CDR3 is TGCAGCGTTCTACAGGGGGTCAGGGGCTACACCTTC. Its translation: CSVLQGVRGYTF.

Concerning this clonotype: A library made for alpha chains picked up this beta chain off target, so its size means little. The chain recombines TRBV28 with TRBJ2-1; 9 nucleotides agree with TRBD1. The CDR3 consists of 17 residues. Looked up from germline, CDR1 is MDHEN and CDR2 is SYDVKM. V lost 2 bases, J lost 7 bases, and 12 bases stayed unmatched. Here the CDR3 DNA reads TGTGCCAGCAGTTTAAACTTAGCCGGACAGGGGATTAATGAGCAGTTCTTC. Its protein is CASSLNLAGQGINEQFF.

This clonotype is medium-sized within its sample. Because this beta chain is a stray read in a library intended to capture alpha chains, its abundance should not be given much weight. The chain carries TRBV28 and TRBJ2-1; 8 bases map to TRBD2. After removal of 5 bases from V and 3 bases from J, the junction contained 6 bases not matched to a gene. Germline V gene lookup returns CDR1 MDHEN and CDR2 SYDVKM. The CDR3 length is 15 residues. The CDR3 spells CASSRLAGLYNEQFF. DNA of the CDR3: TGTGCCAGCAGTCGATTAGCGGGACTCTACAATGAGCAGTTCTTC.

In the case of this clonotype: Because the library targeted alpha chains, this beta chain is an off-target read whose size means little. The chain is built from TRBV5-5 and TRBJ2-2, with TRBD1 as a possible D gene (6 bases). The germline gives CDR1 SGHKS, CDR2 YYEKEE (reference sequence). Trimming cost V 5 bases and J 7 bases, with 12 bases left between them. This CDR3 contains 13 residues. CDR3 nucleotides: TGTGCCAGCAGGGGGGCCAGGGACGGGGAGCTGTTTTTT. Translating gives CASRGARDGELFF.

Sample share makes this clonotype medium-sized. A library prepared for alpha chains yielded this beta chain as an off-target read; its size is of little meaning. V and J are TRBV9 and TRBJ1-1; D call uncertain. The V gene's germline CDR1 is SGDLS and CDR2 YYNGEE. V shed 3 bases and J shed 0 bases, with 6 bases lying between them. The length of the CDR3 is 13 residues. The CDR3 loop reads CASSGLLNTEAFF. CDR3 nucleotide sequence: TGTGCCAGCAGCGGACTCCTGAACACTGAAGCTTTCTTT.

This clonotype was counted many times. With the library built for alpha chains, this beta chain is off target and its frequency is not meaningful. CDR3 coding DNA: TGTGCCAGCAGTGAAAGGGACAGGGGGCGTACCGGGGAGCTGTTTTTT. Translating gives CASSERDRGRTGELFF. The rearrangement joins TRBV6-1 to TRBJ2-2; 12 nucleotides agree with TRBD1. V was clipped by 2 bases and J by 5 bases; unmatched bases: 3. In germline, CDR1 is MNHNS, CDR2 SASEGT. The CDR3 runs to 16 residues.

In regard to this clonotype: This beta chain is an off-target read within a library intended for alpha chains, so its frequency means little. This chain connects TRBV29-1 to TRBJ2-3; D is ambiguous. This CDR3 has 11 amino acids. Trimming removed 4 bases at V and 6 bases at J, with 8 bases between. Germline V CDR1 and CDR2: SQVTM, ANQGSEA. CDR3 coding DNA: TGCAGCGTTGTGGTCGGGGATACGCAGTATTTT. Translating it yields CSVVVGDTQYF.

Relative to its sample, this clonotype is medium-sized. As an off-target read in a library built for alpha chains, this beta chain has a frequency of little significance. This chain uses TRBV10-3 with TRBJ2-2; no firm D call. CDR1 is ENHRY and CDR2 is SYGVKD in the germline V gene. The CDR3 runs to 14 residues. Trimming removed 6 bases at V and 3 bases at J, with 11 bases between. This CDR3 is CAISARTDTGELFF. CDR3 DNA sequence: TGTGCCATCAGCGCCCGAACCGACACCGGGGAGCTGTTTTTT.

Details on this clonotype: In a library made to pick up alpha chains, this beta chain is a stray read with a size that means little. V and J are TRBV3-1 and TRBJ2-5; D is perhaps TRBD2 (6 bases). Trimming removed 2 bases from V and 4 bases from J, with 11 bases in between. Germline values: CDR1 LGHDT, CDR2 YNNKEL (reference sequence). The CDR3 is made up of 14 amino acids. DNA of the CDR3: TGTGCCAGCAGCCAAACTCGGGGGTCAGAGACCCAGTACTTC. Protein sequence: CASSQTRGSETQYF.

A word on this clonotype: In a library made to pick up alpha chains, this beta chain is a stray read with a size that means little. The J gene is TRBJ2-1, the V gene TRBV7-9; 7 nucleotides line up with TRBD1. The CDR3 loop spans 15 amino acids. The germline V gene encodes CDR1 SEHNR and CDR2 FQNEAQ (reference sequence). The V segment lost 0 bases and the J segment 4 bases; nucleotides outside the gene matches: 3. CDR3 DNA: TGTGCCAGCAGCTTAGCGCCGGGACAGTACAATGAGCAGTTCTTC. Amino acid sequence: CASSLAPGQYNEQFF.

On this clonotype itself: In a library made to pick up alpha chains, this beta chain is a stray read with a size that means little. The J gene is TRBJ1-5, the V gene TRBV2; D is ambiguous. The CDR3 covers 13 residues. Trimming removed 6 bases from V and 2 bases from J, with 8 bases in between. CDR1 and CDR2 from the germline V gene are SNHLY and FYNNEI. CDR3 in DNA: TGTGCCAGCAGCCCGTTCGGCAATCAGCCCCAGCATTTT. Protein product: CASSPFGNQPQHF.

Within the sample, this clonotype is medium-sized. This beta chain is an off-target read within a library intended for alpha chains, so its frequency means little. This chain connects TRBV20-1 to TRBJ2-2; a weak D match, TRBD1 (6 bases). Germline V CDR1 and CDR2: DFQATT, SNEGSKA (reference sequence). The CDR3 extends over 13 amino acids. V gave up 5 bases and J gave up 3 bases, with 10 bases separating them. DNA of the CDR3: TGCAGTGCTGCAGGGGATTACACCGGGGAGCTGTTTTTT. Protein product: CSAAGDYTGELFF.

By share, this clonotype counts as medium-sized (0.01 to 0.1%). This beta chain is an unintended read in a library built for alpha chains; its size means little. The genes are TRBV4-3 and TRBJ2-3, with TRBD2 matching over 9 bases. The CDR3 covers 18 residues. The germline V gene has CDR1 LGHNA and CDR2 YSLEER. V lost 0 bases to trimming and J lost 2 bases; unmatched junction nucleotides: 9. Here the CDR3 reads CASSQDLAGHQITDTQYF. The CDR3 DNA reads as TGCGCCAGCAGCCAAGATCTAGCGGGGCATCAAATCACAGATACGCAGTATTTT.

This clonotype is medium-sized within its sample. This beta chain came through as a stray read in a library set up for alpha chains, and its size says little. The CDR3 here is CSARAFDRENSPLHF. The CDR3 nucleotides are TGCAGTGCTAGGGCTTTTGACAGGGAGAATTCACCCCTCCACTTT. V is TRBV20-1 and J is TRBJ1-6, with TRBD1 identical over 7 bases. CDR1 and CDR2 from the germline V gene are DFQATT and SNEGSKA (reference sequence). The J segment lost 7 bases and the V segment lost 3 bases, leaving 9 bases of the junction unmatched. The CDR3 is 15 amino acids.

In its sample, this clonotype was seen many times. This beta chain is a stray read from a library made for alpha chains; its abundance is not meaningful. This chain joins TRBV28 and TRBJ2-7; D assignment may be TRBD1 or TRBD2 (5 bases each). The length of the CDR3 is 16 residues. In germline, CDR1 is MDHEN, CDR2 SYDVKM. V lost 3 bases, J lost 2 bases, and 17 bases lay in between. The CDR3: CASSLRGLGSAYEQYF. CDR3 coding DNA: TGTGCCAGCAGTTTGAGGGGCCTTGGTAGCGCCTACGAGCAGTACTTC.

As for this clonotype: Within a library made for alpha chains, this beta chain is off target, and its count is uninformative. The chain employs TRBV4-1 and TRBJ2-2; 8 nucleotides agree with TRBD2. Germline CDR1 reads MGHRA; CDR2 reads YSYEKL. The V segment lost 1 base and the J segment 2 bases; nucleotides outside the gene matches: 9. CDR3 size: 18 residues. The CDR3 nucleotides read TGCGCCAGCAGCCAAGCGCCGATGACTAGCGTAAACACCGGGGAGCTGTTTTTT. Protein sequence: CASSQAPMTSVNTGELFF.

This clonotype is medium-sized by share. In a library made to pick up alpha chains, this beta chain is a stray read with a size that means little. The chain is built from TRBV6-5 and TRBJ1-4, with D maybe TRBD1 (6 bases). The CDR3 sequence is 14 residues long. The germline CDR1 and CDR2 sequences are MNHEY and SVGAGI. V was cut by 4 bases and J by 5 bases, with 11 bases left in between. As DNA, the CDR3 is TGTGCCAGCAGTTTAACGCAGGGGAATGAAAAACTGTTTTTT. As protein: CASSLTQGNEKLFF.

This clonotype was seen repeatedly, ten times or more. This beta chain was picked up by a library intended for alpha chains and is off target, so its count carries little meaning. This chain uses TRBV20-1 with TRBJ2-1; D is undetermined. Trimming took 6 bases from V and 5 from J, leaving 14 bases between them. CDR3 length: 13 residues. Germline values: CDR1 DFQATT, CDR2 SNEGSKA (reference sequence). The CDR3 loop reads CSASFPVDNEQFF. The CDR3 nucleotides read TGCAGTGCCTCCTTCCCCGTCGACAATGAGCAGTTCTTC.

This clonotype was observed at least ten times. A library made for alpha chains picked up this beta chain off target, so its size means little. The rearrangement uses TRBV3-1 and TRBJ1-2; D is undetermined. V gave up 1 base and J gave up 0 bases, with 9 bases separating them. This CDR3 has 15 residues. CDR1 is LGHDT and CDR2 is YNNKEL in the germline V gene (reference sequence). The CDR3 DNA reads TGTGCCAGCAGCCAAGGTCTGGGATCTAACTATGGCTACACCTTC. It is translated as CASSQGLGSNYGYTF.

A note on this clonotype: This beta chain turned up in a library designed for alpha chains; as an off-target read, its abundance says little. This chain joins TRBV5-1 and TRBJ2-3; D is ambiguous. CDR1 is SGHRS, CDR2 YFSETQ, per germline. V lost 5 bases and J 2 bases, leaving 3 bases between the germline ends. The CDR3 covers 11 residues. The DNA of the CDR3 is TGCGCCAGCAGTAACACAGATACGCAGTATTTT. It encodes CASSNTDTQYF.

By sample share, this clonotype is medium-sized (0.01 to 0.1%). Since the library was made to target alpha chains, this beta chain is a stray read and its abundance is not meaningful. This rearrangement joins TRBV11-1 to TRBJ2-5; D ambiguous. This CDR3 comprises 14 residues. V was trimmed by 5 bases and J by 4 bases, leaving 14 bases between them. The germline gives CDR1 SGHAT, CDR2 FQDESV (reference sequence). In DNA form, the CDR3 reads TGTGCCAGCAGCCGTCTGGGGTTGAGAGAGACCCAGTACTTC. Translation: CASSRLGLRETQYF.